What follows are 17 T cell receptor beta chains derived from one specimen sequenced in a study of shared clonotypes between healthy human individuals (dated by TCRdb to the early 2020s). Libraries were built with the immunoSEQ multiplex PCR assay. The immuneACCESS repertoire file appears here via TCRdb, limited to in-frame rearrangements. These files lack a portion of the clones; in checked studies, under half of the deficit traces to unresolved V genes, and the cause of the others is not known. The sample table contains 650,000 to 800,000 clones; only one count was recorded for 72% of them. Approximately 1.7% of the sample rests with the top ten. The sequenced sample consisted of memory CD4+ T cells sorted from blood. This sample's cell subset or site label indicates: CD45RA-negative fraction. These receptors originate from a woman aged 25 to 39 in good health.

The rearrangement uses TRBV29-1 and TRBJ2-7; 7 bases are shared with TRBD1. Germline V gene data show CDR1 as SQVTM and CDR2 as ANQGSEA. V shed 6 bases and J 0 bases; nucleotides not matched to a gene: 8. The CDR3 sequence is 14 residues long. The CDR3 DNA reads TGCAGCGTGGCTGGGACAGTTAGCTCCTACGAGCAGTACTTC. Amino acids: CSVAGTVSSYEQYF.

This clone was counted a single time. This chain connects TRBV27 to TRBJ2-7; TRBD1 is a possible D gene (5 bases). V shed 5 bases and J shed 3 bases, with 11 bases lying between them. The CDR3 sequence is 13 residues long. From germline, CDR1 is MNHEY and CDR2 SMNVEV (reference sequence). The CDR3, as DNA: TGTGCCAGCAGTGGGGCACGGTTCTACGAGCAGTACTTC. The encoded protein is CASSGARFYEQYF.

This chain connects TRBV19 to TRBJ1-5, with D maybe TRBD1 (6 bases). CDR1 is LNHDA, CDR2 SQIVND, per germline (reference sequence). Trimming cost V 7 bases and J 5 bases, with 15 bases left between them. The CDR3 is 14 amino acids. This chain's CDR3 is CASNLQGGDQPQHF. CDR3 bases: TGTGCCAGTAACTTACAGGGAGGGGATCAGCCCCAGCATTTT.

The gene calls are TRBV9 and TRBJ2-5; 10 bases map to TRBD2. Per the germline V gene, CDR1 is SGDLS and CDR2 is YYNGEE. This CDR3 has 19 amino acids. V shed 0 bases, J shed 1 base, and the junction held 12 bases outside the gene matches. The CDR3 spells CASSVAPAASGSGQETQYF. The CDR3 DNA follows: TGTGCCAGCAGCGTAGCACCCGCGGCTAGCGGGAGCGGCCAAGAGACCCAGTACTTC.

In this sample, this clone turned up a few times. V usage is TRBV29-1 and J usage is TRBJ2-7, with a weak D call TRBD1 (6 bases). This CDR3 comprises 13 residues. Germline-derived CDR1 and CDR2 are SQVTM and ANQGSEA. V lost 7 bases and J lost 3, with 16 bases in between. CDR3 in amino acids: CSEDRDFNYEQYF. DNA of the CDR3: TGCAGCGAGGACAGAGACTTCAACTACGAGCAGTACTTC.

This clone is a singleton in its sample. The chain recombines TRBV15 with TRBJ2-1, with 11 nucleotides matching TRBD2. V shed 6 bases and J 9 bases; nucleotides not matched to a gene: 13. This CDR3 has 16 residues. Germline CDR1 reads LNHNV; CDR2 reads YYDKDF (reference sequence). The CDR3 loop is CATRAGGLAGGGEQFF. CDR3 in DNA: TGTGCCACCAGAGCAGGAGGGCTAGCGGGAGGAGGTGAGCAGTTCTTC.

This clone appeared a few times. The rearrangement uses TRBV9 and TRBJ2-1; 8 nucleotides agree with TRBD2. After removal of 0 bases from V and 8 bases from J, the junction contained 10 bases not matched to a gene. This CDR3 is built from 16 residues. Germline V lookup: CDR1 SGDLS, CDR2 YYNGEE. The CDR3 is CASSVGLAGTSDEQFF. The CDR3 DNA follows: TGTGCCAGCAGCGTAGGATTAGCGGGAACTAGCGATGAGCAGTTCTTC.

J is TRBJ1-3 and V is TRBV2; 7 nucleotides agree with TRBD1. CDR3 length equals 16 residues. The V and J ends lost 6 bases and 0 bases, in that order; junction bases with no gene match: 8. Germline CDR1 reads SNHLY; CDR2 reads FYNNEI. The CDR3 coding sequence is TGTGCCAGCAGCCCCCGGACAGGAAGCTCTGGAAACACCATATATTTT. This gives the protein CASSPRTGSSGNTIYF. Together with reference TRBV2 and TRBJ1-3, the CDR3 gives the full variable domain: EPEVTQTPSHQVTQMGQEVILRCVPISNHLYFYWYRQILGQKVEFLVSFYNNEISEKSEIFDDQFSVERPDGSNFTLKIRSTKLEDSAMYFCASSPRTGSSGNTIYFGEGSWLTVV.

This clone was detected a few times. This rearrangement joins TRBV19 to TRBJ2-2; the D gene is possibly TRBD1 (6 bases). The CDR3 runs to 14 residues. Germline CDR1 is LNHDA and CDR2 is SQIVND (reference sequence). Trimming removed 6 bases from V and 7 bases from J, with 15 bases in between. This chain's CDR3 is CASSTRGTNGELFF. CDR3 bases: TGTGCCAGTAGCACCAGGGGTACGAACGGGGAGCTGTTTTTT.

On this clone: Distinct nucleotide sequences in the sample also encode this CDR3. The chain couples TRBV28 to TRBJ2-7; no reliable D call. This CDR3 region has 13 residues. V lost 4 bases to trimming and J lost 3 bases, with 10 bases between them. Looked up from germline, CDR1 is MDHEN and CDR2 is SYDVKM. The CDR3 here is CASSSGQGYEQYF. CDR3 sequence (DNA): TGTGCCAGCAGTTCAGGTCAAGGCTACGAGCAGTACTTC.

The chain uses TRBV7-8 and TRBJ2-5, with D uncertain. V lost 1 base to trimming and J lost 2 bases, with 5 bases between them. Germline CDR1 and CDR2: SGHVS and FQNEAQ. The CDR3 runs to 13 residues. The CDR3 spells CASSLERQETQYF. CDR3 nucleotides: TGTGCCAGCAGCTTAGAACGACAAGAGACCCAGTACTTC.

This chain connects TRBV15 to TRBJ1-3; unclear D gene. Trimming pared 2 bases from V and 4 bases from J, leaving 6 bases between. Germline loops: CDR1 LNHNV, CDR2 YYDKDF (reference sequence). The CDR3 length is 13 residues. Written as DNA, the CDR3 is TGTGCCACCAGCAGAATGCAGGGAAACACCATATATTTT. Its protein product is CATSRMQGNTIYF.

This chain joins TRBV7-2 and TRBJ2-1; 13 nucleotides match TRBD2. Germline CDR1 is SGHTA and CDR2 is FQGNSA. The junction had 7 bases not matched to a gene; V was cut back by 5 bases and J by 6 bases. This CDR3 spans 16 amino acids. The DNA of the CDR3 is TGTGCCAGCAGCCTTCAGGGGACTAGCGGGATCAATGAGCAGTTCTTC. Protein: CASSLQGTSGINEQFF.

The rearrangement joins TRBV21-1 to TRBJ2-4; TRBD1, the table's D call, was not compared with the DNA. TRBV21-1 is annotated as a pseudogene. The CDR3 is 15 amino acids. The CDR3 loop reads CASSKHPVVKNIQYF. In DNA, the CDR3 is TGTGCCAGCAGCAAACACCCAGTTGTCAAAAACATTCAGTACTTC.

The chain carries TRBV19 and TRBJ1-4; 9 nucleotides agree with TRBD1. Germline trimming cut 4 bases from V and 10 bases from J; bases unmatched to any gene: 7. This CDR3 region has 14 residues. Germline CDR1 LNHDA, CDR2 SQIVND (reference sequence). CDR3: CASSTRQGGGKLFF. CDR3 sequence (DNA): TGTGCCAGTAGTACCAGACAGGGGGGCGGAAAACTGTTTTTT. Combining the CDR3 with reference TRBV19 and TRBJ1-4 gives the whole variable domain DGGITQSPKYLFRKEGQNVTLSCEQNLNHDAMYWYRQDPGQGLRLIYYSQIVNDFQKGDIAEGYSVSREKKESFPLTVTSAQKNPTAFYLCASSTRQGGGKLFFGSGTQLSVL.

The gene calls are TRBV25-1 and TRBJ1-4; D is uncertain. Trimming shortened V by 2 bases and J by 4 bases, and 14 bases separated the two germline ends. Germline assignment: CDR1 MGHDK and CDR2 SYGVNS. The CDR3 totals 16 residues. The CDR3: CASSEPQEGNNEKLFF. The CDR3 DNA is TGTGCCAGCAGTGAACCCCAGGAGGGTAATAATGAAAAACTGTTTTTT.

As DNA, the CDR3 is TGTGCCAGCAGCCTCGGGCGGGACAGGGTATACGAGCAGTACTTC. It yields the protein CASSLGRDRVYEQYF. V and J are TRBV6-5 and TRBJ2-7; 9 bases are shared with TRBD1. The CDR3 runs to 15 residues. The germline V gene has CDR1 MNHEY and CDR2 SVGAGI. J gave up 4 bases and V 6 bases, and 10 bases lay outside the gene matches.